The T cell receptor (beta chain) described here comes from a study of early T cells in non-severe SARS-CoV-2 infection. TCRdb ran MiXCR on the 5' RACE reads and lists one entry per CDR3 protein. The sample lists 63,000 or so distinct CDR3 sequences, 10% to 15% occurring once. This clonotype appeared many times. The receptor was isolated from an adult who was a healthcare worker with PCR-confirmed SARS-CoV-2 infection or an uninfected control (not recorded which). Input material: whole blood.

CDR3 protein: CASSKTAAYEQYF. The CDR3, as DNA: TGTGCCAGCAGCAAGACGGCCGCCTACGAGCAGTACTTC. The chain employs TRBV7-2 and TRBJ2-7, with D unresolved. Germline V gene lookup returns CDR1 SGHTA and CDR2 FQGNSA. Trimming pared 5 bases from V and 2 bases from J, leaving 10 bases between. The CDR3 sequence is 13 residues long.